This T cell receptor (beta chain) appears in the sequencing data of a study of follicular helper T cells after annual influenza vaccination. The study, taken as a whole, reports: ICOS+CD38+ cTfh clonality tracked population frequency, and its change tracked circulating plasmablast change.

Assay: immunoSEQ multiplex PCR; the TCRdb copy retains only in-frame clones and omits some. The repertoire consists of around 7,000 clones, with more than 75% occurring once and the leading ten covering 1.3% to 1.5%. Specified time point: 2015-2016 season, 7 days after influenza vaccination. Remarks on this clone: Its target is not known.

Germline lookup yields CDR1 MNHEY and CDR2 SVGAGI. This CDR3 contains 15 residues. V lost 0 bases and J lost 0, with 6 bases in between. The chain carries TRBV6-5 and TRBJ1-3; no definite D call. This clonotype was obtained from an adult who received the influenza vaccine. Material: CXCR5- memory CD4+ T cells sorted from blood, obtained 7 days after influenza vaccination. The CDR3 nucleotides are TGTGCCAGCAGTTACTCTTGGAACTCTGGAAACACCATATATTTT. Protein product: CASSYSWNSGNTIYF.